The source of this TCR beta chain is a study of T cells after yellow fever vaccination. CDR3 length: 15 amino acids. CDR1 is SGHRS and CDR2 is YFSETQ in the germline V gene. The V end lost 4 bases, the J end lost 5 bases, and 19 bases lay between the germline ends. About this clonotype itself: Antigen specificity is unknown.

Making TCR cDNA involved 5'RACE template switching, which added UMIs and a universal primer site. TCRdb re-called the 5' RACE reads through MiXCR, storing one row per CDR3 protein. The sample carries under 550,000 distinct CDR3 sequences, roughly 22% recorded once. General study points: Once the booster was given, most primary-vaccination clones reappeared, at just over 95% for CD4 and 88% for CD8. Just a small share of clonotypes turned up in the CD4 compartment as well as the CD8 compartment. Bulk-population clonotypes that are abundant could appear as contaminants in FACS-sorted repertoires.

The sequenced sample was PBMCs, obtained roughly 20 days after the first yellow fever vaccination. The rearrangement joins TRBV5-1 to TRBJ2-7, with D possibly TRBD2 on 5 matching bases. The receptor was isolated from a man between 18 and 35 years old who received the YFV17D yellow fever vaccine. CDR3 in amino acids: CASSPGGSGSDEQYF. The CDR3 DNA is TGCGCCAGCAGCCCTGGAGGTTCTGGTTCTGACGAGCAGTACTTC. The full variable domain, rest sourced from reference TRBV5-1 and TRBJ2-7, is KAGVTQTPRYLIKTRGQQVTLSCSPISGHRSVSWYQQTPGQGLQFLFEYFSETQRNKGNFPGRFSGRQFSNSRSEMNVSTLELGDSALYLCASSPGGSGSDEQYFGPGTRLTVT.